The 27 T cell receptor beta chains below come from one sample, sequenced in a study of cytomegalovirus exposure and HLA in healthy donors. The PCR was carried out with 60 Vbeta primers and 13 Jbeta primers. Sequencing was performed with immunoSEQ multiplex PCR; in TCRdb, only in-frame clones are kept and a portion is missing. Altogether 200,000 to 250,000 clones are present, 82% being singletons, with the ten largest covering over 5%. Sequenced material: PBMCs. The receptors shown here come from a woman aged 40 to 50 in good health and CMV-seropositive.

The V call is TRBV19, the J call TRBJ1-4; possible D gene TRBD1, 5 bases. Germline CDR1 LNHDA, CDR2 SQIVND (reference sequence). There are 14 residues in the CDR3. V was trimmed by 6 bases and J by 4 bases, leaving 12 bases between them. This chain's CDR3 is CASSSDRFNEKLFF. For the CDR3, the DNA is TGTGCCAGTAGCTCCGACAGATTTAATGAAAAACTGTTTTTT.

The chain is built from TRBV6-6 and TRBJ1-1; the D is unclear. The V gene lost 0 bases and the J gene lost 10 bases, with 9 bases spanning the gap. CDR1 is MNHNY and CDR2 is SVGAGI in the germline V gene (reference sequence). This CDR3 is 12 amino acids long. The CDR3 region has the DNA TGTGCCAGCAGTTACTCCGAGGGCGGAGCTTTCTTT. It translates to CASSYSEGGAFF.

This chain connects TRBV6-1 to TRBJ2-7; 8 bases match TRBD1. Germline V CDR1 and CDR2: MNHNS, SASEGT. V lost 10 bases, J lost 1 base, and 3 bases stayed unmatched. The CDR3 covers 12 residues. The CDR3 nucleotides are TGTGCCACCTACAGGGGGTCCTACGAGCAGTACTTC. The encoded protein is CATYRGSYEQYF.

This chain joins TRBV5-4 and TRBJ1-1; TRBD1 aligns across 7 bases. V trimming: 0 bases; J trimming: 8 bases; junction bases outside the gene matches: 1. CDR1 and CDR2 from the germline V gene are SGHNT and YYREEE (reference sequence). This CDR3 is built from 12 residues. The DNA of the CDR3 is TGTGCCAGCAGCTTGGGGGACAGAGAAGCTTTCTTT. Translated: CASSLGDREAFF.

This chain links TRBV30 with TRBJ1-2; 7 nucleotides align to TRBD1. Unmatched junction bases numbered 6, after V lost 5 bases and J lost 6 bases. CDR3 length: 12 residues. Germline CDR1 reads GTSNPN; CDR2 reads SVGIG (reference sequence). CDR3 in DNA: TGTGCCTGGGCGACAGGGAGACATGGCTACACCTTC. Its protein is CAWATGRHGYTF.

The V gene is TRBV11-2, the J gene TRBJ2-7; no clear D gene. Trimming pared 5 bases from V and 2 bases from J, leaving 7 bases between. Germline loops: CDR1 SGHAT, CDR2 FQNNGV. This CDR3 contains 12 residues. Written as DNA, the CDR3 is TGTGCCAGCAGCCCTGCTACCTACGAGCAGTACTTC. Protein sequence: CASSPATYEQYF.

This clone was seen a single time. The genes are TRBV7-3 and TRBJ2-2; D gene uncertain. CDR1 and CDR2 from the germline V gene are SGHTA and FQGTGA. The CDR3 loop spans 13 amino acids. V was clipped by 4 bases and J by 6 bases, with 9 bases between them. CDR3 sequence reads: CASSSPQAGELFF. The CDR3 bases are TGTGCCAGCAGCTCCCCTCAGGCCGGGGAGCTGTTTTTT.

As to this clone: At the DNA level, this CDR3 is encoded by other sequences in the same sample as well. The chain has TRBV19 and TRBJ1-2; weak D call: TRBD1 (5 bases). This CDR3 comprises 13 residues. V lost 8 bases, J lost 2 bases, and 12 bases lay in between. From germline, CDR1 is LNHDA and CDR2 SQIVND (reference sequence). The CDR3 loop is CASGGGLNYGYTF. The CDR3 DNA follows: TGTGCCAGTGGGGGGGGACTGAACTATGGCTACACCTTC.

The rearrangement uses TRBV27 and TRBJ2-5, with TRBD1 matching over 9 bases. The V segment lost 4 bases and the J segment 3 bases; nucleotides outside the gene matches: 6. Germline V gives CDR1 MNHEY, CDR2 SMNVEV (reference sequence). The CDR3 spans 15 residues. DNA for the CDR3: TGTGCCAGCAGTTCCCTCGGACAGGGGAAAGAGACCCAGTACTTC. The encoded protein is CASSSLGQGKETQYF.

The rearrangement joins TRBV7-2 to TRBJ1-1; no reliable D call. The CDR3 sequence is 14 residues long. Germline CDR1 SGHTA, CDR2 FQGNSA. The V and J ends lost 5 bases and 6 bases respectively, with 16 bases between them. This chain's CDR3 is CASSRESGVAEAFF. The DNA of the CDR3 is TGTGCCAGCAGCCGAGAGTCCGGGGTCGCTGAAGCTTTCTTT.

This clone was counted a single time. The rearrangement links TRBV5-1 to TRBJ2-1, with 10 bases that match TRBD1. Germline lookup yields CDR1 SGHRS and CDR2 YFSETQ. This CDR3 has 16 amino acids. V shed 3 bases, J shed 7 bases, and the junction held 10 bases outside the gene matches. The CDR3 DNA sequence: TGCGCCAGCAGCTACCGGGACAGGGGATTCCAGAATGAGCAGTTCTTC. As protein: CASSYRDRGFQNEQFF.

The chain carries TRBV30 and TRBJ2-6, with 7 bases fitting TRBD1. The V segment lost 4 bases and the J segment 0 bases; nucleotides outside the gene matches: 3. Germline V gene sequence: CDR1 GTSNPN, CDR2 SVGIG (reference sequence). The CDR3 runs to 15 residues. The CDR3 nucleotides are TGTGCCTGGAAGACAGGGTCCTCTGGGGCCAACGTCCTGACTTTC. Amino acid sequence: CAWKTGSSGANVLTF.

The rearrangement joins TRBV15 to TRBJ2-1; 10 nucleotides align to TRBD1. With 1 base clipped from V and 14 bases from J, the junction kept 2 bases outside the gene matches. Germline CDR1 LNHNV, CDR2 YYDKDF (reference sequence). The CDR3 covers 12 residues. The CDR3 region has the DNA TGTGCCACCAGCAGAGTCGGACAGGGGGAGTTCTTC. It encodes CATSRVGQGEFF.

The chain links TRBV6-5 to TRBJ1-5, with a possible D match to TRBD1 (5 bases). This CDR3 contains 14 residues. V shed 5 bases and J shed 3 bases, with 11 bases lying between them. Germline V gene sequence: CDR1 MNHEY, CDR2 SVGAGI. As DNA, the CDR3 is TGTGCCAGCAGTGGATCAGGGAACAATCAGCCCCAGCATTTT. Its translation: CASSGSGNNQPQHF.

This clone has a handful of counts. V and J are TRBV5-6 and TRBJ1-1; perhaps TRBD1 as D (6 bases). The ends were cut back, 3 bases at V and 2 bases at J, with 17 bases in the middle. Germline V gives CDR1 SGHDT, CDR2 YYEEEE. There are 16 residues in the CDR3. The CDR3 here is CASSWGLRLGNTEAFF. CDR3 sequence (DNA): TGTGCCAGCAGCTGGGGGCTGCGGCTAGGTAACACTGAAGCTTTCTTT.

This clone was counted only a few times. The rearrangement joins TRBV5-6 to TRBJ2-7; D is ambiguous. This CDR3 is built from 14 residues. CDR1 is SGHDT, CDR2 YYEEEE, per germline. The V gene lost 4 bases and the J gene lost 2 bases, with 13 bases spanning the gap. The CDR3 DNA follows: TGTGCCAGCAGCGCGGCCCAGTCTCCCTACGAGCAGTACTTC. Protein sequence: CASSAAQSPYEQYF.

The V call is TRBV7-9, the J call TRBJ2-3; the D gene is possibly TRBD2 (7 bases). The CDR3 covers 16 residues. Germline CDR1 SEHNR, CDR2 FQNEAQ (reference sequence). Trimming stripped 0 bases from V and 4 bases from J, with 14 bases between. The CDR3 DNA reads as TGTGCCAGCAGCTTAGCCCTGGGGGGGCGGTCAGATACGCAGTATTTT. It specifies CASSLALGGRSDTQYF.

Concerning this clone itself: Relative to the germline gene, one junction end is altered; a read error may explain this. This chain connects TRBV19 to TRBJ2-3, with a tentative D call TRBD1 (6 bases). CDR1 LNHDA and CDR2 SQIVND come from the germline V gene (reference sequence). This CDR3 spans 14 amino acids. Here the CDR3 reads CASGIRQGTDTQYF. CDR3 nucleotide sequence: TGTGCCAGTGGTATTCGGCAGGGGACAGATACGCAGTATTTT.

This clone has more than one count but fewer than ten. The V gene is TRBV13, the J gene TRBJ2-4; TRBD1 agrees at 9 bases. The V gene's germline CDR1 is PRHDT and CDR2 FYEKMQ (reference sequence). V was pared by 5 bases and J by 6 bases, with 11 bases of the junction left unmatched. This CDR3 is built from 16 residues. The CDR3 is CASSPHRGRGLNIQYF. The CDR3 coding sequence is TGTGCCAGCAGCCCGCACAGGGGGCGAGGTTTAAACATTCAGTACTTC.

The V gene is TRBV9, the J gene TRBJ2-5; a weak D match, TRBD1 (6 bases). There are 15 residues in the CDR3. From germline, CDR1 is SGDLS and CDR2 YYNGEE. Deletions cut 0 bases from V and 2 bases from J, with 11 bases between. CDR3 nucleotide sequence: TGTGCCAGCAGCGTAGATTGGGGGCCGCAAGAGACCCAGTACTTC. Translation gives CASSVDWGPQETQYF.

The chain carries TRBV4-1 and TRBJ2-3; 11 nucleotides align to TRBD2. The CDR3 length is 18 residues. The germline V gene has CDR1 MGHRA and CDR2 YSYEKL. The J segment lost 1 base and the V segment lost 1 base, leaving 7 bases of the junction unmatched. DNA for the CDR3: TGCGCCAGCAGCCAAGCGAGAATAGCGGGAGGGGGCACAGATACGCAGTATTTT. Its translation is CASSQARIAGGGTDTQYF.

This clone was detected only once. The genes are TRBV30 and TRBJ2-1, with D perhaps TRBD2 (7 bases). This CDR3 is built from 14 residues. Deletions cut 5 bases from V and 5 bases from J, with 16 bases between. Germline loops: CDR1 GTSNPN, CDR2 SVGIG (reference sequence). In DNA, the CDR3 is TGTGCCTGGGGGGTAGGGGGGGCAAACAATGAGCAGTTCTTC. This sequence encodes CAWGVGGANNEQFF.

CDR3 in DNA: TGTGCCAGCAGCCGACAGGGAATCTACAATGAGCAGTTCTTC. Protein sequence: CASSRQGIYNEQFF. The chain combines TRBV7-2 with TRBJ2-1, with 7 positions matching TRBD1. With 5 bases clipped from V and 3 bases from J, the junction kept 4 bases outside the gene matches. CDR3 size: 14 residues. The germline gives CDR1 SGHTA, CDR2 FQGNSA.

This clone was picked up a small number of times. The genes are TRBV10-3 and TRBJ1-1; D gene unclear. V was pared by 10 bases and J by 0 bases, with 15 bases between. CDR3 length: 14 amino acids. The V gene's germline CDR1 is ENHRY and CDR2 SYGVKD. CDR3 sequence: CATRVLSMNTEAFF. The CDR3 DNA sequence: TGTGCCACCCGGGTGCTGTCAATGAACACTGAAGCTTTCTTT.

The chain recombines TRBV4-1 with TRBJ2-2, with unresolved D. Germline CDR1 is MGHRA and CDR2 is YSYEKL. Between the trimmed V and J ends, which lost 0 bases and 4 bases, there was a span of 9 bases. The CDR3 covers 15 residues. The CDR3 nucleotides read TGCGCCAGCAGCCAAGATGGCAGACTCACCGGGGAGCTGTTTTTT. It yields the protein CASSQDGRLTGELFF.

The V and J genes are TRBV27 and TRBJ2-5; unclear D gene. The DNA end is more similar to TRBJ2-7, so the J call may be wrong. The germline V gene encodes CDR1 MNHEY and CDR2 SMNVEV (reference sequence). The CDR3 loop spans 13 amino acids. This chain's CDR3 is CASGPSPTYEQYF. The CDR3 nucleotides read TGTGCCAGCGGGCCCTCTCCTACATACGAGCAGTACTTC.

This chain uses TRBV7-8 with TRBJ1-5, with 8 bases lining up with TRBD1. Trimming took 5 bases from V and 0 from J; bases not matched to a gene: 6. CDR1 and CDR2 (germline): SGHVS, FQNEAQ. The CDR3 has 16 amino acids. The CDR3 nucleotides read TGTGCCAGCAGCCCGTGGACAGGGCTTAGCAATCAGCCCCAGCATTTT. Translation: CASSPWTGLSNQPQHF.